This T cell receptor beta chain emerged from a study of blood T cells in healthy people across ages. A sample-barcoded 5' primer and a J-beta primer mix were used in a second PCR of about 6 to 11 cycles. TCRdb re-derived calls from the 5' RACE reads in MiXCR, one entry per CDR3 protein. Here the sample spans 1.5 million to 2 million distinct CDR3 sequences, 49% being singletons. Each donor's blood draw was 8.5 to 10 milliliters of peripheral blood. The germline CDR1 and CDR2 sequences are SGHKS and YYEKEE (reference sequence). V dropped 0 bases and J dropped 0 bases, with 10 bases sitting between them. The CDR3 runs 17 residues.

Specimen: blood. This TCR derives from a woman between 40 and 50 years old in good health. The rearrangement uses TRBV5-5 and TRBJ2-6; possible D gene TRBD2, 5 bases. This chain's CDR3 is CASSLAVRDSGANVLTF. CDR3 sequence (DNA): TGTGCCAGCAGCTTGGCCGTCCGGGACTCTGGGGCCAACGTCCTGACTTTC.